The T cell receptor beta chain under discussion was sequenced for a study of blood T cell repertoires in COVID-19. The overall study: Whether acute or convalescent, the COVID-19 samples came from the United States, Italy and Spain. From T cells, B-cell-depleted T cells, or PBMCs came the material, which was cDNA or gDNA.

Germline CDR1 reads SGHNT; CDR2 reads YENEEA. V shed 3 bases and J shed 3 bases, with 7 bases lying between them. The CDR3 is made up of 13 amino acids. Generated by immunoSEQ multiplex PCR, the TCRdb table keeps only in-frame clones and is missing some. Of 150,000 to 200,000 clones listed, about 83% were seen once; the top ten hold approximately 1.4%. The chain is built from TRBV11-3 and TRBJ2-3; D remains unclear. The sequence came from a human donor in a cohort sampled during active COVID-19. Input material: peripheral blood. CDR3 bases: TGTGCCAGCAGCTTTCAGGAAACAGATACGCAGTATTTT. This encodes CASSFQETDTQYF.